This T cell receptor (beta chain) appears in the sequencing data of a study of CXCR3-negative and CXCR3-positive naive CD8 T cells. On the study more broadly: Each library gave roughly 1.4 +/- 0.3 million of roughly 140 million TRB reads.

Germline CDR1 reads SQVTM; CDR2 reads ANQGSEA. The CDR3 is made up of 13 amino acids. The authors made the TRB cDNA libraries by 5' RACE using UMI labels. From its re-call of the 5' RACE reads, TCRdb lists each CDR3 protein once, without DNA. The sample table includes some 39,000 distinct CDR3 sequences. Concerning this clonotype: Antigen unknown.

Study conclusions and caveats: Whereas memory cells differed, naive CXCR3-negative and CXCR3-positive cells shared similar TRBV-TRBJ usage. The study inferred TCR strength from TRB CDR3 properties and found comparable surface CD5 between naive subsets. Much lower diversity was found in memory CD8+ cells, while both naive subsets had comparably high diversity.

What was sequenced was naive CXCR3- CD8+ T cells from blood. Subset reported: CD45RO-CCR7+CD27+CD95- naive CD8+ T cells lacking CXCR3 (TNR3-). This sequence was found in a human donor in good health. Some clones in this sample may be carry-over from other donors' samples. The chain has TRBV29-1 and TRBJ1-1; with no DNA, the TCRdb D assignment of TRBD1 cannot be verified. The CDR3 sequence: CSVGGQGVAEAFF. Combining the CDR3 with reference TRBV29-1 and TRBJ1-1 gives the whole variable domain SAVISQKPSRDICQRGTSLTIQCQVDSQVTMMFWYRQQPGQSLTLIATANQGSEATYESGFVIDKFPISRPNLTFSTLTVSNMSPEDSSIYLCSVGGQGVAEAFFGQGTRLTVV.